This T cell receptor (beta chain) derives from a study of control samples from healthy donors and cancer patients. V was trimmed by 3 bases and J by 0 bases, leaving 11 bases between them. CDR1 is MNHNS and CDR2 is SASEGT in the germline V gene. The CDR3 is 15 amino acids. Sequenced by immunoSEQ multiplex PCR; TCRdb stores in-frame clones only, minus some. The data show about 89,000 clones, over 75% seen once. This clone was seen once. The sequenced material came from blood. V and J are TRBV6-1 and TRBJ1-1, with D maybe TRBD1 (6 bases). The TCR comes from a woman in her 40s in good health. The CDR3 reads CASSDMGAVNTEAFF. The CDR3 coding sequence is TGTGCCAGCAGTGATATGGGGGCTGTGAACACTGAAGCTTTCTTT.